This T cell receptor (beta chain) was documented in a study of identical twins. A single record per CDR3 protein comes from TCRdb applying MiXCR to the 5' RACE reads. The sample includes 400,000 to 550,000 distinct CDR3 sequences, around 20% of them seen just once. In its sample, this clonotype was seen a few times. This CDR3 spans 14 amino acids. CDR1 and CDR2 from the germline V gene are DFQATT and SNEGSKA (reference sequence). V was cut by 6 bases and J by 0 bases, with 13 bases left in between. These same data were also listed under a study on T cells expressing NK-cell markers.

Material for sequencing was CD4+ T cells sorted from blood. This TCR was sampled from a woman under 30 in good health. The chain employs TRBV20-1 and TRBJ2-3; D may be TRBD1 or TRBD2 (6 bases each). The CDR3 nucleotides read TGCAGTGCACCGAAGGGGGGCAGCACAGATACGCAGTATTTT. This codes for CSAPKGGSTDTQYF.